The 30 T cell receptor beta chains given below trace back to one sample, sequenced in a study of blood T cell repertoires in COVID-19. This table comes from immunoSEQ multiplex PCR, and its TCRdb copy is limited to in-frame clones, with some not included. The sample comprises roughly 260,000 clones, 75% to 95% of which are singletons, and 2.5% to 3% rests with the top ten. The sequenced sample consisted of peripheral blood. These receptors came from a person aged 18 to 30 with COVID-19, enrolled during active disease.

The chain carries TRBV18 and TRBJ2-3, with TRBD2 matching over 13 bases. V shed 6 bases and J 1 base; nucleotides not matched to a gene: 16. This CDR3 is 20 amino acids long. Germline V gene sequence: CDR1 KGHSH, CDR2 LQKENI. The CDR3 DNA is TGTGCCAGCTCGCTTACGCCAGGACTAGCGGGAGTTTCGGGCACAGATACGCAGTATTTT. As protein: CASSLTPGLAGVSGTDTQYF.

The chain is built from TRBV5-4 and TRBJ2-1; 7 nucleotides align to TRBD1. Germline loops: CDR1 SGHNT, CDR2 YYREEE (reference sequence). CDR3 length equals 15 residues. With 4 bases clipped from V and 0 bases from J, the junction kept 4 bases outside the gene matches. This CDR3 reads CASSKTGSSYNEQFF. CDR3 in DNA: TGTGCCAGCAGCAAGACAGGGAGCTCCTACAATGAGCAGTTCTTC.

This clone was seen more than once but under ten times. The V and J genes are TRBV18 and TRBJ2-7; D perhaps matches TRBD1 (5 bases). Trimming left V 3 bases short and J 6 bases short, with 9 bases between. This CDR3 contains 12 residues. Germline values: CDR1 KGHSH, CDR2 LQKENI. The CDR3: CASSPDSSEQYF. The CDR3 bases are TGTGCCAGCTCACCCGACAGTTCCGAGCAGTACTTC.

In the case of this clone: The sample holds other DNA sequences that translate to the same CDR3. The chain couples TRBV5-1 to TRBJ1-1, with TRBD1 matching 10 bases. Germline loops: CDR1 SGHRS, CDR2 YFSETQ. V dropped 3 bases and J dropped 2; count of bases not matched to a gene: 1. There are 14 residues in the CDR3. The CDR3 DNA reads TGCGCCAGCAGCTGGGACAGGGGAAACACTGAAGCTTTCTTT. The encoded protein is CASSWDRGNTEAFF.

The chain uses TRBV4-1 and TRBJ1-5, with D hard to call. Germline V lookup: CDR1 MGHRA, CDR2 YSYEKL. V was pared by 2 bases and J by 2 bases, with 7 bases between. CDR3 length: 14 residues. The chain's CDR3 is CASSQPGGNQPQHF. The CDR3 coding sequence is TGCGCCAGCAGCCAACCGGGAGGCAATCAGCCCCAGCATTTT.

The chain joins TRBV5-1 to TRBJ2-1; 7 bases match TRBD2. V was pared by 0 bases and J by 7 bases, with 4 bases of the junction left unmatched. In germline, CDR1 is SGHRS, CDR2 YFSETQ. The CDR3 consists of 14 residues. The CDR3, as DNA: TGCGCCAGCAGCTTGGGCGGGAGCGGTAATGAGCAGTTCTTC. Encoded protein: CASSLGGSGNEQFF.

V usage is TRBV6-6 and J usage is TRBJ1-6, with 9 bases aligning to TRBD1. The germline V gene encodes CDR1 MNHNY and CDR2 SVGAGI (reference sequence). Trimming cost V 6 bases and J 7 bases; bases outside gene matches: 4. This CDR3 has 14 amino acids. CDR3 protein: CASSWGQGNSPLHF. In DNA, the CDR3 is TGTGCCAGCAGCTGGGGACAGGGCAATTCACCCCTCCACTTT.

The rearrangement joins TRBV11-2 to TRBJ2-7; TRBD1 matches 11 bases. Germline V CDR1 and CDR2: SGHAT, FQNNGV. The CDR3 has 16 amino acids. Losses at the gene ends were 5 bases for V and 2 bases for J; bases not matched to a gene: 8. CDR3: CASSHHPGQGAYEQYF. The CDR3, as DNA: TGTGCCAGCAGCCACCACCCGGGACAGGGGGCCTACGAGCAGTACTTC.

The chain combines TRBV24-1 with TRBJ2-3; 9 bases agree with TRBD2. Looked up from germline, CDR1 is KGHDR and CDR2 is SFDVKD. The CDR3 is 16 residues long. The ends lost 4 bases at V and 3 bases at J; junction bases unmatched: 7. The CDR3 is CATSERGRAETDTQYF. As DNA, the CDR3 is TGTGCCACCAGTGAACGCGGGAGGGCCGAGACAGATACGCAGTATTTT.

The rearrangement uses TRBV28 and TRBJ2-7; 8 nucleotides line up with TRBD2. Germline CDR1 and CDR2: MDHEN and SYDVKM. V was clipped by 5 bases and J by 3 bases; unmatched bases: 9. CDR3 size: 15 residues. DNA for the CDR3: TGTGCCAGCAGTCCGCGGCGGGGGGCCGGCTACGAGCAGTACTTC. Protein product: CASSPRRGAGYEQYF.

This clone is a singleton in its sample. The chain recombines TRBV30 with TRBJ2-1, with TRBD1 matching over 12 bases. Per germline, CDR1 GTSNPN and CDR2 SVGIG (reference sequence). Germline trimming cut 2 bases from V and 8 bases from J; bases unmatched to any gene: 7. This CDR3 spans 15 amino acids. Here the CDR3 DNA reads TGTGCCTGGAGTCCGGGACAGGGGGCGCCGGATGAGCAGTTCTTC. Translation: CAWSPGQGAPDEQFF.

The V and J genes are TRBV15 and TRBJ1-2; TRBD1 might be the D (5 bases). Germline assignment: CDR1 LNHNV and CDR2 YYDKDF (reference sequence). CDR3 size: 13 residues. V shed 1 base and J shed 4 bases, with 7 bases lying between them. CDR3 nucleotide sequence: TGTGCCACCAGCAGAGGGCAGGGCTATGGCTACACCTTC. It yields the protein CATSRGQGYGYTF. Complete variable domain (other parts from reference TRBV15 and TRBJ1-2): DAMVIQNPRYQVTQFGKPVTLSCSQTLNHNVMYWYQQKSSQAPKLLFHYYDKDFNNEADTPDNFQSRRPNTSFCFLDIRSPGLGDTAMYLCATSRGQGYGYTFGSGTRLTVV.

V gene TRBV9 combines with J gene TRBJ2-1; a weak D match, TRBD2 (5 bases). Germline values: CDR1 SGDLS, CDR2 YYNGEE. Trimming removed 3 bases from V and 0 bases from J, with 7 bases in between. The CDR3 loop spans 14 amino acids. The CDR3 spells CASSAGGSYNEQFF. In DNA, the CDR3 is TGTGCCAGCAGCGCCGGAGGCTCCTACAATGAGCAGTTCTTC.

This clone was recorded once. J is TRBJ1-1 and V is TRBV29-1, with 8 bases aligning to TRBD1. Germline V gene lookup returns CDR1 SQVTM and CDR2 ANQGSEA. The CDR3 totals 13 residues. The ends lost 4 bases at V and 3 bases at J; junction bases unmatched: 4. The CDR3: CSVGGQGHTEAFF. As DNA, the CDR3 is TGCAGCGTTGGCGGACAGGGCCACACTGAAGCTTTCTTT. The complete variable domain, with remaining parts taken from reference TRBV29-1 and TRBJ1-1, reads SAVISQKPSRDICQRGTSLTIQCQVDSQVTMMFWYRQQPGQSLTLIATANQGSEATYESGFVIDKFPISRPNLTFSTLTVSNMSPEDSSIYLCSVGGQGHTEAFFGQGTRLTVV.

The chain couples TRBV2 to TRBJ2-2; 7 bases match TRBD2. V gave up 5 bases and J gave up 5 bases; unmatched junction bases: 2. The CDR3 length is 13 residues. The germline V gene encodes CDR1 SNHLY and CDR2 FYNNEI. CDR3 sequence reads: CASSISGTGELFF. DNA for the CDR3: TGTGCCAGCAGTATTAGCGGGACCGGGGAGCTGTTTTTT.

On this clone: The sample contains more than one DNA sequence encoding this CDR3. The rearrangement links TRBV12-3 or TRBV12-4 to TRBJ1-1; D ambiguous. V was cut by 5 bases and J by 1 base, with 5 bases left in between. This CDR3 has 12 residues. DNA for the CDR3: TGTGCCAGCAGTCCCAGGAACACTGAAGCTTTCTTT. It codes for CASSPRNTEAFF.

The J gene is TRBJ1-5, the V gene TRBV2, with TRBD1 matching 8 bases. Germline V gene data show CDR1 as SNHLY and CDR2 as FYNNEI. This CDR3 region has 16 residues. Unmatched junction bases numbered 13, after V lost 7 bases and J lost 5 bases. This CDR3 reads CASKKGQVILDQPQHF. CDR3 bases: TGTGCCAGCAAGAAGGGACAGGTCATTCTCGATCAGCCCCAGCATTTT.

The chain has TRBV19 and TRBJ1-5; maybe TRBD1 (5 bases). CDR3 length: 12 amino acids. Trimming cost V 6 bases and J 3 bases, with 6 bases left between them. Germline-derived CDR1 and CDR2 are LNHDA and SQIVND (reference sequence). As DNA, the CDR3 is TGTGCCAGTAGGGACAACAATCAGCCCCAGCATTTT. It specifies CASRDNNQPQHF.

This clone was detected once. The chain uses TRBV4-1 and TRBJ2-3; 9 nucleotides align to TRBD2. The germline V gene has CDR1 MGHRA and CDR2 YSYEKL. Germline trimming cut 0 bases from V and 5 bases from J; bases unmatched to any gene: 6. This CDR3 is 16 amino acids long. In DNA form, the CDR3 reads TGCGCCAGCAGCCAAGATTCGCGGGAGGGCCTAGATACGCAGTATTTT. The encoded protein is CASSQDSREGLDTQYF.

V usage is TRBV11-2 and J usage is TRBJ2-1; 9 positions match TRBD1. V was clipped by 4 bases and J by 8 bases; unmatched bases: 6. Germline values: CDR1 SGHAT, CDR2 FQNNGV. This CDR3 contains 14 residues. The CDR3 here is CASSSPGTGHEQFF. CDR3 nucleotides: TGTGCCAGCAGCTCCCCCGGGACAGGGCATGAGCAGTTCTTC.

V usage is TRBV6-5 and J usage is TRBJ2-7; TRBD2 matches at 10 bases. V lost 6 bases to trimming and J lost 0 bases; unmatched junction nucleotides: 5. Germline CDR1 and CDR2: MNHEY and SVGAGI. The CDR3 runs to 15 residues. The CDR3 loop reads CASRQTSGASYEQYF. The CDR3 nucleotides are TGTGCCAGCAGGCAAACTAGCGGGGCCTCCTACGAGCAGTACTTC.

This clone was observed once. The genes are TRBV20-1 and TRBJ2-1, with TRBD2 as a possible D gene (5 bases). Trimming took off 3 bases at V and 3 bases at J, with 18 bases between the two ends. Germline CDR1 reads DFQATT; CDR2 reads SNEGSKA (reference sequence). The CDR3 loop spans 16 amino acids. The CDR3: CSASVGGLKIYNEQFF. DNA of the CDR3: TGCAGTGCTAGTGTCGGAGGACTCAAAATCTACAATGAGCAGTTCTTC.

J is TRBJ1-1 and V is TRBV3-1 (or the pseudogene TRBV3-2); TRBD1 might be the D (6 bases). CDR1 and CDR2 from the germline V gene are LGHDT and YNNKEL (reference sequence). The CDR3 sequence is 14 residues long. V was shortened by 4 bases and J by 5 bases, with 14 bases between the two germline ends. This CDR3 is CASSPRGFGTEAFF. As DNA, the CDR3 is TGTGCCAGCAGCCCAAGGGGGTTCGGGACTGAAGCTTTCTTT.

The V gene is TRBV28, the J gene TRBJ1-5; 10 bases line up with TRBD1. The trim removed 5 bases at V and 1 base at J, leaving 11 bases unmatched. This CDR3 spans 18 amino acids. Germline V gives CDR1 MDHEN, CDR2 SYDVKM. CDR3 amino acids: CASSDPGTGVLSNQPQHF. The DNA of the CDR3 is TGTGCCAGCAGTGACCCCGGGACAGGGGTATTGAGCAATCAGCCCCAGCATTTT.

The V gene is TRBV5-5, the J gene TRBJ2-5, with 10 bases identical to TRBD1. J was trimmed by 14 bases and V by 4 bases; bases with no gene match: 17. The CDR3 sequence is 15 residues long. Germline-derived CDR1 and CDR2 are SGHKS and YYEKEE (reference sequence). In DNA, the CDR3 is TGTGCCAGCAGCCCAAGAGCCGGGACAGGGGCCAGGCCCTACTTC. It yields the protein CASSPRAGTGARPYF.

The chain joins TRBV3-1 (or the pseudogene TRBV3-2) to TRBJ2-7; D is perhaps TRBD2 (6 bases). Per the germline V gene, CDR1 is LGHDT and CDR2 is YNNKEL (reference sequence). The CDR3 covers 17 residues. With 0 bases removed from V and 3 bases from J, the gap between germline ends came to 18 bases. CDR3 bases: TGTGCCAGCAGCCAAGATTTCGGGGGACCACTACTCTACGAGCAGTACTTC. It translates to CASSQDFGGPLLYEQYF.

The CDR3 here is CASSRSGTSNYEQYF. Here the CDR3 DNA reads TGTGCCAGCAGCCGGTCCGGGACTAGTAATTACGAGCAGTACTTC. V usage is TRBV5-5 and J usage is TRBJ2-7, with 8 positions matching TRBD2. Germline V gene sequence: CDR1 SGHKS, CDR2 YYEKEE (reference sequence). The CDR3 contains 15 residues. V trimming: 4 bases; J trimming: 4 bases; junction bases outside the gene matches: 10.

In this sample, this clone turned up once. The chain carries TRBV7-2 and TRBJ2-3; 9 bases match TRBD2. This CDR3 is 15 amino acids long. Germline assignment: CDR1 SGHTA and CDR2 FQGNSA. Trimming removed 6 bases from V and 6 bases from J; junction bases left unmatched: 10. The CDR3 DNA reads TGTGCCAGCAGTTTGGAGCGGGAGGTGAGGGATACGCAGTATTTT. Translating gives CASSLEREVRDTQYF.

This clone has a handful of counts. This rearrangement joins TRBV25-1 to TRBJ1-2; 11 bases agree with TRBD1. This CDR3 contains 15 residues. CDR1 is MGHDK and CDR2 is SYGVNS in the germline V gene. V shed 4 bases, J shed 6 bases, and the junction held 7 bases outside the gene matches. Written as DNA, the CDR3 is TGTGCCAGCAGTGGAACTGGGGACAGGGGGAATGGCTACACCTTC. It codes for CASSGTGDRGNGYTF.

The chain combines TRBV6-5 with TRBJ1-6; no clear D gene. The CDR3 sequence is 15 residues long. V was cut by 0 bases and J by 10 bases, with 13 bases left in between. Germline V lookup: CDR1 MNHEY, CDR2 SVGAGI. CDR3 sequence: CASSYSGSVGSPLHF. CDR3 in DNA: TGTGCCAGCAGTTACTCGGGCTCTGTTGGGTCACCCCTCCACTTT.